Shown below are 9 T cell receptor beta chains from a single sample sequenced in a study of blood T cells in healthy people across ages. Alongside a J-beta primer mix, a sample-barcoded 5' primer served in a second PCR lasting 7 to 11 cycles. TCRdb reanalysed the 5' RACE reads using MiXCR and keeps one entry per CDR3 protein. The repertoire holds some 860,000 distinct CDR3 sequences, with roughly three fifths as singletons. The sequenced sample consisted of blood. The receptors derive from a man between 35 and 55 years old in good health.

This rearrangement joins TRBV19 to TRBJ2-7; 8 nucleotides line up with TRBD1. Germline V gives CDR1 LNHDA, CDR2 SQIVND (reference sequence). The CDR3 extends over 14 amino acids. The trim removed 4 bases at V and 6 bases at J, leaving 8 bases unmatched. The CDR3 DNA reads TGTGCCAGTAGTAGTGGCAGGGGGCTGGGCGAGCAGTACTTC. It is translated as CASSSGRGLGEQYF. The variable domain in full, completed from reference TRBV19 and TRBJ2-7, reads DGGITQSPKYLFRKEGQNVTLSCEQNLNHDAMYWYRQDPGQGLRLIYYSQIVNDFQKGDIAEGYSVSREKKESFPLTVTSAQKNPTAFYLCASSSGRGLGEQYFGPGTRLTVT.

A word on this clonotype: At one boundary the junction diverges from the germline segment, which might be a read error. The V call is TRBV5-1, the J call TRBJ2-3; D is unclear. Germline CDR1 and CDR2: SGHRS and YFSETQ. This CDR3 comprises 15 residues. DNA for the CDR3: TGCGCCGGCAGCTTGGAAAGAAGAAACACAGATACGCAGTATTTT. Translating it yields CAGSLERRNTDTQYF. The variable domain in full, with the rest retrieved from reference TRBV5-1 and TRBJ2-3, is KAGVTQTPRYLIKTRGQQVTLSCSPISGHRSVSWYQQTPGQGLQFLFEYFSETQRNKGNFPGRFSGRQFSNSRSEMNVSTLELGDSALYLCAGSLERRNTDTQYFGPGTRLTVL.

This rearrangement joins TRBV20-1 to TRBJ1-1; D remains unclear. V lost 4 bases and J 7 bases, leaving 13 bases between the germline ends. CDR3 length: 12 amino acids. Germline V CDR1 and CDR2: DFQATT, SNEGSKA (reference sequence). The CDR3 coding sequence is TGCAGTGCTACCCGATTCACTGTTGAAGCTTTCTTT. Amino acid sequence: CSATRFTVEAFF.

V gene TRBV11-2 combines with J gene TRBJ2-1, with 12 bases that match TRBD1. The V segment lost 6 bases and the J segment 13 bases; nucleotides outside the gene matches: 13. The CDR3 covers 15 residues. CDR1 SGHAT and CDR2 FQNNGV come from the germline V gene. The CDR3 region is CASSPGTGGGETQFF. DNA of the CDR3: TGTGCCAGCAGTCCCGGGACAGGGGGCGGGGAGACCCAGTTCTTC. The variable domain in full, with the rest retrieved from reference TRBV11-2 and TRBJ2-1, is EAGVAQSPRYKIIEKRQSVAFWCNPISGHATLYWYQQILGQGPKLLIQFQNNGVVDDSQLPKDRFSAERLKGVDSTLKIQPAKLEDSAVYLCASSPGTGGGETQFFGPGTRLTVL.

The V gene is TRBV11-2, the J gene TRBJ2-1, with D possibly TRBD2 on 5 matching bases. Germline assignment: CDR1 SGHAT and CDR2 FQNNGV. V was clipped by 5 bases and J by 7 bases, with 18 bases between them. CDR3 size: 15 residues. Here the CDR3 reads CASSLGVLIVNEQFF. The CDR3 bases are TGTGCCAGCAGCCTCGGGGTGCTCATCGTTAATGAGCAGTTCTTC.

This chain connects TRBV14 to TRBJ1-1, with 11 nucleotides matching TRBD1. J lost 1 base, V lost 0 bases, and 7 bases had no gene match. The CDR3 extends over 18 amino acids. The germline gives CDR1 SGHDN, CDR2 FVKESK. CDR3 nucleotide sequence: TGTGCCAGCAGCCAAGACCCGGGACAGGGGGAGAAGAACACTGAAGCTTTCTTT. Translation: CASSQDPGQGEKNTEAFF.

The gene calls are TRBV12-3 or TRBV12-4 and TRBJ2-2, with D possibly matching TRBD2 (6 bases). The CDR3 totals 15 residues. The V end was cut by 5 bases, the J end by 2 bases, with 12 bases between. The DNA of the CDR3 is TGTGCCAGCAGTAGCGGGCGGCGAAACACCGGGGAGCTGTTTTTT. It encodes CASSSGRRNTGELFF.

This clonotype was observed a handful of times. The CDR3 DNA follows: TGTGCCAGCAGTTCCAGAGCAGCAAGTTCCTCCTACGAGCAGTACTTC. As protein: CASSSRAASSSYEQYF. V usage is TRBV28 and J usage is TRBJ2-7; D gene uncertain. Germline CDR1 and CDR2: MDHEN and SYDVKM. The CDR3 spans 16 residues. V gave up 4 bases and J gave up 0 bases, with 16 bases separating them.

The rearrangement joins TRBV20-1 to TRBJ2-1; 10 bases are a match to TRBD2. J gave up 1 base and V 3 bases, and 12 bases lay outside the gene matches. Germline V gene lookup returns CDR1 DFQATT and CDR2 SNEGSKA (reference sequence). The CDR3 is 18 amino acids. In DNA form, the CDR3 reads TGCAGTGCTAGTCCGGCTAGCGGGAGTAGGGTATCCTACAATGAGCAGTTCTTC. It is translated as CSASPASGSRVSYNEQFF.